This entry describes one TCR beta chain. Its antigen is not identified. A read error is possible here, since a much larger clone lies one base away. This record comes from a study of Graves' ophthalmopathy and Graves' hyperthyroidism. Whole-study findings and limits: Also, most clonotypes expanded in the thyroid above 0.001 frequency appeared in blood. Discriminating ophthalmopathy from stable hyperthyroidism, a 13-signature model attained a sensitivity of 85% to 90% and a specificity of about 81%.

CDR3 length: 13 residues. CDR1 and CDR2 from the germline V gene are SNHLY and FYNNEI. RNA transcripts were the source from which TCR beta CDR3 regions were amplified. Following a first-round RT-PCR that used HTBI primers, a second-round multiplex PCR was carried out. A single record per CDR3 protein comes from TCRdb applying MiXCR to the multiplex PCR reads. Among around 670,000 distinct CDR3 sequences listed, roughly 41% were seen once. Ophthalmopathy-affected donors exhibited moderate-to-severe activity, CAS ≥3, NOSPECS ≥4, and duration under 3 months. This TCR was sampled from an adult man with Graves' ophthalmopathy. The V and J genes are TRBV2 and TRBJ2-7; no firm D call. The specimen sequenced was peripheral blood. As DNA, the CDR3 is TGTGCCAGCAGTGCTAGTCGCTCCTACGTGCAGTACTTC. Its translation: CASSASRSYVQYF.